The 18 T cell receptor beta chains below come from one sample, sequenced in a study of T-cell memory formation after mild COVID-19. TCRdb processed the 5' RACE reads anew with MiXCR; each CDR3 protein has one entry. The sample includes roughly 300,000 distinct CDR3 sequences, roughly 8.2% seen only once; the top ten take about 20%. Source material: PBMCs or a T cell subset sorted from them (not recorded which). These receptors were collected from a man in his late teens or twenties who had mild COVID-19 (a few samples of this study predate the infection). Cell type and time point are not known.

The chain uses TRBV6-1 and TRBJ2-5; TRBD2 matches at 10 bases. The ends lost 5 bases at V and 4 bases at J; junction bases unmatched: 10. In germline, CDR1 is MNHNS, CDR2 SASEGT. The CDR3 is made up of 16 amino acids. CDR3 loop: CASSNSGGAKRETQYF. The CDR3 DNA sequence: TGTGCCAGCAGTAACAGCGGGGGGGCCAAGCGAGAGACCCAGTACTTC.

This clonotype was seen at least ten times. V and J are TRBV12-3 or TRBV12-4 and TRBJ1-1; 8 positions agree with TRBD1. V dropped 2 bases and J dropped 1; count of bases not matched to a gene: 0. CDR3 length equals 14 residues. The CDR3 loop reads CASSLQGANTEAFF. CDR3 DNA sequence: TGTGCCAGCAGTTTACAGGGGGCGAACACTGAAGCTTTCTTT.

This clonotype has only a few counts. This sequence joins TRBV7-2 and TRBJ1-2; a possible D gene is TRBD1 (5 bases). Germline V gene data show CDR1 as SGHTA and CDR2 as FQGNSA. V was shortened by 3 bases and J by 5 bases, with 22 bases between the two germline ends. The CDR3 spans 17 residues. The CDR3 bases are TGTGCCAGCAGCTTTCATAGGGGTAGTCGAGGCGGATATGGCTACACCTTC. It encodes CASSFHRGSRGGYGYTF.

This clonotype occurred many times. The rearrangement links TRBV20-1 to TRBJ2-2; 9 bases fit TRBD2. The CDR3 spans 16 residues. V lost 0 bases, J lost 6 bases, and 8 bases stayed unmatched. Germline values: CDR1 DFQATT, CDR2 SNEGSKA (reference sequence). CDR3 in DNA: TGCAGTGCTAGAGATTTCCGCGGGGGGGCCGCCGGGGAGCTGTTTTTT. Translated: CSARDFRGGAAGELFF.

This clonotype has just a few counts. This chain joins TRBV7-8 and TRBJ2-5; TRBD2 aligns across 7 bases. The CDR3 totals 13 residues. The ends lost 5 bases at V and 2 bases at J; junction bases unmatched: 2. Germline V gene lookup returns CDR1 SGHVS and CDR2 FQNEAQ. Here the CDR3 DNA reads TGTGCCAGCAGCAAGGGACTACAAGAGACCCAGTACTTC. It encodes CASSKGLQETQYF.

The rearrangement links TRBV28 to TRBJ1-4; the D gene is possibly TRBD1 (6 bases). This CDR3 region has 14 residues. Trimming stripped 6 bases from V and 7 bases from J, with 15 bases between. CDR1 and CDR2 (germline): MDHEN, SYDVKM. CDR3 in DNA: TGTGCCAGCAGCCCCGGGACAAACGGTGAAAAACTGTTTTTT. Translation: CASSPGTNGEKLFF.

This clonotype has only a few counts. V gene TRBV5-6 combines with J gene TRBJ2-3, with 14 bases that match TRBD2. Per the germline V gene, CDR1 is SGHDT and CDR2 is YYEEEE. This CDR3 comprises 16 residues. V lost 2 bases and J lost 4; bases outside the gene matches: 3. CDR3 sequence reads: CASSFGLAGGADTQYF. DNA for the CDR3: TGTGCCAGCAGCTTTGGACTAGCGGGAGGAGCAGATACGCAGTATTTT.

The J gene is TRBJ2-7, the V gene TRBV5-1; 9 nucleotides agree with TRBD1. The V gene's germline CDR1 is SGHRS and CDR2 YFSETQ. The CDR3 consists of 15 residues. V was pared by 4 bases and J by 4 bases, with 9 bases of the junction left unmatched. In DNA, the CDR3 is TGCGCCAGCAGCCCAGGGACAGGGCAGCGATACGAGCAGTACGTC. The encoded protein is CASSPGTGQRYEQYV.

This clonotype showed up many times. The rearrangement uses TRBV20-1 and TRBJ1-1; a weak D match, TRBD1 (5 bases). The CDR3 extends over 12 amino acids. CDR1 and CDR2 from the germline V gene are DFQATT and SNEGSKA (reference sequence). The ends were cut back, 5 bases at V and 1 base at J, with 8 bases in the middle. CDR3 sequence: CSAGDRNTEAFF. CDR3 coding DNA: TGCAGTGCTGGCGACAGGAACACTGAAGCTTTCTTT.

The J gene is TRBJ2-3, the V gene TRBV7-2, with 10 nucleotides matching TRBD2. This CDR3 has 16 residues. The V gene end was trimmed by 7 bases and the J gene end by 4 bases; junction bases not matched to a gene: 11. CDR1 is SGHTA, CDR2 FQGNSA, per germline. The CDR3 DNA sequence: TGTGCCAGCAAGGGAGCGGGGGGGCCTTCTTCAGATACGCAGTATTTT. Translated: CASKGAGGPSSDTQYF.

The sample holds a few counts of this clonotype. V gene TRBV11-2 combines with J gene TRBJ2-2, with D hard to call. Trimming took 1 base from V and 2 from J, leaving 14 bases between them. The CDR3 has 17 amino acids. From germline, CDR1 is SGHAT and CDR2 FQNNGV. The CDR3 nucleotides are TGTGCCAGCAGCTTAGTACGTGTCCCATCTAACACCGGGGAGCTGTTTTTT. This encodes CASSLVRVPSNTGELFF.

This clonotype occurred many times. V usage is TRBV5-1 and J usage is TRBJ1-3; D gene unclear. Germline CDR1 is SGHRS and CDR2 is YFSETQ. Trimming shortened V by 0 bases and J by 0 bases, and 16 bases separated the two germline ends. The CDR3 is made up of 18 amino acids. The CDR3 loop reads CASSLAGGKIPSGNTIYF. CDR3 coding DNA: TGCGCCAGCAGCTTGGCCGGTGGAAAAATACCCTCTGGAAACACCATATATTTT.

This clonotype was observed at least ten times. The CDR3 DNA reads TGTGCCAGCAGCATGGCCAAGGGGTCCTTTAATGAAAAACTGTTTTTT. This translates into CASSMAKGSFNEKLFF. The chain carries TRBV7-9 and TRBJ1-4, with TRBD1 as a possible D gene (5 bases). The germline V gene has CDR1 SEHNR and CDR2 FQNEAQ (reference sequence). This CDR3 has 16 amino acids. Trimming took 5 bases from V and 4 from J, leaving 17 bases between them.

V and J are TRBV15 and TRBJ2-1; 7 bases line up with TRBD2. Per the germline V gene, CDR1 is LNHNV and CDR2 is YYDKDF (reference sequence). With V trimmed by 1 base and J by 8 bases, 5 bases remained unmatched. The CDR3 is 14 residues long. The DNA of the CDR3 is TGTGCCACCAGCAGAGGGAGGGGAGGGGATGAGCAGTTCTTC. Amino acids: CATSRGRGGDEQFF.

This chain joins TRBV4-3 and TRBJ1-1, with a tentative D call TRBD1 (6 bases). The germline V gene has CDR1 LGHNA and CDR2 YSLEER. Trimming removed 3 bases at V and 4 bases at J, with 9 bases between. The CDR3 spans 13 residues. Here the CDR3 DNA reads TGCGCCAGCAGCCAGCAGGGGTCCACTGAAGCTTTCTTT. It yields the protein CASSQQGSTEAFF.

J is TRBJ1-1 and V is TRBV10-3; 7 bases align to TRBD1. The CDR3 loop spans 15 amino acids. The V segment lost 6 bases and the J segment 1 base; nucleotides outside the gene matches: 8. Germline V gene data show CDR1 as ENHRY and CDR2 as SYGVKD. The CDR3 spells CAISPGQASNTEAFF. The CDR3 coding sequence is TGTGCCATCAGCCCCGGACAGGCATCGAACACTGAAGCTTTCTTT.

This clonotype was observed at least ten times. The CDR3 loop is CASSLDGTGGNDEQYV. The CDR3 bases are TGTGCCAGCAGTTTAGATGGTACAGGGGGCAACGACGAGCAGTACGTC. The V call is TRBV12-3 or TRBV12-4, the J call TRBJ2-7; 9 bases are shared with TRBD1. This CDR3 comprises 16 residues. J was trimmed by 5 bases and V by 1 base; bases with no gene match: 9.

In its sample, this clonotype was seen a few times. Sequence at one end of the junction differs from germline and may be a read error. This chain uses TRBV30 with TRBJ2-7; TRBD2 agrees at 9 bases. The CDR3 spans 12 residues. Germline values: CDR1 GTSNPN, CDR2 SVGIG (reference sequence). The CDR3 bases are TGTGCCTGTACGACTAGCGGCGGGACCAGCGACTTC. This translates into CACTTSGGTSDF. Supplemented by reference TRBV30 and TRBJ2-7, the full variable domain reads SQTIHQWPATLVQPVGSPLSLECTVEGTSNPNLYWYRQAAGRGLQLLFYSVGIGQISSEVPQNLSASRPQDRQFILSSKKLLLSDSGFYLCACTTSGGTSDFGPGTRLTVT.